The clone carrying this TCR beta chain came up a few times. Its antigen is currently unknown. The use of a sample-barcoded 5' primer and a J-beta primer mix characterized a second PCR of about 7 to 12 cycles. TCRdb passed the 5' RACE reads through MiXCR, listing each CDR3 protein once. The sample contains approximately 880,000 distinct CDR3 sequences, roughly 52% of which appear only once. Germline CDR1 and CDR2: SGHVS and FQNEAQ. After removal of 5 bases from V and 4 bases from J, the junction contained 20 bases not matched to a gene. The CDR3 has 20 amino acids. The sample, roughly 9.5 milliliters of peripheral blood, was drawn from each donor. This specimen comes from a study of blood T cells in healthy people across ages. Study-wide results and caveats: Versus aged donors, long-lived donors had higher diversity and more naive CD4+ cells. In older individuals, TCR beta diversity per million T cells was lower, falling roughly linearly with age.

The sequencing sample was made of blood. The source of this sequence is a man between 25 and 39 years old in good health. The V call is TRBV7-8, the J call TRBJ2-5; 12 bases align to TRBD2. CDR3 coding DNA: TGTGCCAGCAGCGCTAAAGTGGGCAAGACTAGCGGGGGACGGGGAGAGACCCAGTACTTC. Protein sequence: CASSAKVGKTSGGRGETQYF. The whole variable domain, remainder taken from reference TRBV7-8 and TRBJ2-5, is GAGVSQSPRYKVAKRGQDVALRCDPISGHVSLFWYQQALGQGPEFLTYFQNEAQLDKSGLPSDRFFAERPEGSVSTLKIQRTQQEDSAVYLCASSAKVGKTSGGRGETQYFGPGTRLLVL.